This is a list of T cell receptor beta chains from one sample in a study of naive and memory T cell subsets. TCRdb fed the 5' RACE reads into MiXCR, producing one record per CDR3 protein. The table includes roughly 56,000 distinct CDR3 sequences, over 7% detected once. The receptors shown here come from a male donor in good health. The CDR3 runs from the conserved cysteine through the conserved F or W. A D gene is named only where the DNA matches it firmly. Size is stated for part of the rows, as once, few or many counts, or as a class when the clone is expanded.

v_call,d_call,clone_size,j_call,cdr3_nt,cdr3_aa
TRBV5-1,TRBD2,many,TRBJ2-1,TGCGCCAGCAGCTCCTCTAGCGGGGCTTACAATGAGCAGTTCTTC,CASSSSSGAYNEQFF
TRBV2,TRBD2,many,TRBJ2-7,TGTGCCAGCTATTTTCTGGGTAGCGGGAACGAGCAGTACTTC,CASYFLGSGNEQYF
TRBV7-9,-,few,TRBJ1-3,TGTGCCAGCAGCGCTCTGGGGAGCTCTGGAAACACCATATATTTT,CASSALGSSGNTIYF
TRBV5-1,TRBD2,few,TRBJ2-2,TGCGCCAGCAGCGTGACTAGCGGGGTTGCCGGGGAGCTGTTTTTT,CASSVTSGVAGELFF
TRBV11-2,-,-,TRBJ2-7,TGTGCCAGCAGCTCAAGCGGCTACGAGCAGTACTTC,CASSSSGYEQYF
TRBV6-2/TRBV6-3,TRBD2,many,TRBJ2-2,TGTGCCAGCAGTTACTTTCTAGCGGGAGCGGGGAACACCGGGGAGCTGTTTTTT,CASSYFLAGAGNTGELFF
TRBV18,-,few,TRBJ2-1,TGTGCCAGCTCACCCCCTCTCGGGGGCAGTGAGCAGTTCTTC,CASSPPLGGSEQFF
TRBV7-9,-,-,TRBJ2-5,TGTGCCAGCATCCTCCCGGGACAAGAGACCCAGTACTTC,CASILPGQETQYF
TRBV10-3,-,many,TRBJ2-7,TGTGCCATCAGTGCCCGGGACCAAAGCTACGAGCAGTACTTC,CAISARDQSYEQYF
TRBV5-8,-,many,TRBJ1-5,TGTGCCAGCAGCTTGGTGGGGGACCTGAATCAGCCCCAGCATTTT,CASSLVGDLNQPQHF
TRBV6-1,TRBD1,few,TRBJ2-3,TGTGCCAGCAGTGAAGGACAGGGACGCACAGATACGCAGTATTTT,CASSEGQGRTDTQYF
TRBV18,-,many,TRBJ1-2,TGTGCCAGCTCACCAAGGCAGGGGCTCTACACCTTC,CASSPRQGLYTF
TRBV18,TRBD2,-,TRBJ2-1,TGTGCCAGCTCACCACCGGGCGGGGGGCCACAATTGGATGAGCAGTTCTTC,CASSPPGGGPQLDEQFF
TRBV4-1,-,many,TRBJ2-3,TGCGCCAGCAGTCCTGGACAGCAGCTCACAGATACGCAGTATTTT,CASSPGQQLTDTQYF
TRBV7-2,-,many,TRBJ2-1,TGTGCCAGCAGCTTAGCCGGGGGCCGGAATGAGCAGTTCTTC,CASSLAGGRNEQFF
TRBV29-1,-,-,TRBJ2-2,TGCAGCGTTGAAGTCGCGAACACCGGGGAGCTGTTTTTT,CSVEVANTGELFF
TRBV7-9,-,-,TRBJ2-1,TGTGCCAGCAGCGTACTTAGCGGAGCCAAGGGAAATGAGCAGTTCTTC,CASSVLSGAKGNEQFF
TRBV25-1,TRBD2,few,TRBJ2-2,TGTGCCAGCAGTGATCCGAGACGGGGGGCCGGGGAGCTGTTTTTT,CASSDPRRGAGELFF
TRBV18,-,few,TRBJ2-7,TGTGCCAGCTCATCGGCAAAGGGGCACCCCTACGAGCAGTACTTC,CASSSAKGHPYEQYF
TRBV6-6,TRBD2,few,TRBJ2-7,TGTGCCAGCAGTTACTCAGCGGGACCCTACGAGCAGTACTTC,CASSYSAGPYEQYF
TRBV30,-,-,TRBJ1-1,TGTGCCTGGAGGGGTATGCTCCCGGGCACTGAAGCTTTCTTT,CAWRGMLPGTEAFF
TRBV5-4,-,-,TRBJ2-6,TGTGCCAGCAGCATCCGGGACACACTCTCTGGGGCCAACGTCCTGACTTTC,CASSIRDTLSGANVLTF
TRBV7-8,-,many,TRBJ1-1,TGTGCCAGCAGCTTAGTACGGGGGATGAACACTGAAGCTTTCTTT,CASSLVRGMNTEAFF
TRBV7-9,TRBD1,few,TRBJ2-5,TGTGCCAGCAGCGCCGGGACAGGGGTTCTTCAAGAGACCCAGTACTTC,CASSAGTGVLQETQYF
TRBV27,-,-,TRBJ1-6,TGTGCAAGGCTGAGGAATTCACCCCTCCACTTT,CARLRNSPLHF
TRBV6-5,-,-,TRBJ1-2,TGTGCCAGCAGTTACTCGGTCCTCAACCCGCATGGCTACACCTTC,CASSYSVLNPHGYTF
TRBV29-1,-,-,TRBJ2-3,TGCAGCGTTGGATGGGGAGGCCCCGATACGCAGTATTTT,CSVGWGGPDTQYF
TRBV20-1,TRBD2,few,TRBJ2-1,TGCAGTGCTAGATCCCGACTAGCGGCGGGTACTGAGCAGTTCTTC,CSARSRLAAGTEQFF
TRBV2,-,-,TRBJ1-1,TGTGCCAGCACCCAGGGGAATGTCAACACTGAAGCTTTCTTT,CASTQGNVNTEAFF
TRBV2,-,-,TRBJ1-1,TGTGCCAGCAGGATACAGGCATTCATGAACACTGAAGCTTTCTTT,CASRIQAFMNTEAFF
TRBV30,TRBD1,-,TRBJ1-3,TGTGCCGAAAGGCCGGGACAGGGATTCGGAAACACCATATATTTT,CAERPGQGFGNTIYF
TRBV5-1,-,few,TRBJ2-3,TGCGCCAGCAGCTTGGCCCCGGGAGCCAGAGATACGCAGTATTTT,CASSLAPGARDTQYF
TRBV9,TRBD1,many,TRBJ2-1,TGTGCCAGCAGCAACGCCGGGACAGGGGGAATGAATGAGCAGTTCTTC,CASSNAGTGGMNEQFF
TRBV2,-,few,TRBJ2-2,TGTGCCAGCACCAACGAGGTTGACACCGGGGAGCTGTTTTTT,CASTNEVDTGELFF
TRBV6-1,TRBD2,many,TRBJ2-5,TGTGCCAGCATTCTTATGGGCGGGGGGGTCCAAGAGACCCAGTACTTC,CASILMGGGVQETQYF
TRBV12-3/TRBV12-4,TRBD1,many,TRBJ1-1,TGTGCCAGCAGTCTAGGGGGCGCGGGCACTGAAGCTTTCTTT,CASSLGGAGTEAFF
TRBV11-1,-,-,TRBJ1-1,TGTGCCAGCAGCTTAGCGCCTTTTTCCTGGTCAGTAGCGAACACTGAAGCTTTCTTT,CASSLAPFSWSVANTEAFF
TRBV6-5,TRBD1,many,TRBJ2-5,TGTGCCAGCAGCCGGACAGGGGGAGGGTATAGCCAAGAGACCCAGTACTTC,CASSRTGGGYSQETQYF
TRBV20-1,-,few,TRBJ1-2,TGCAGTGCTAGACAACAAGGGGAGGATGGCTACACCTTC,CSARQQGEDGYTF
TRBV5-1,TRBD2,few,TRBJ2-7,TGCGCCAGCAGCTTGACGGCAGGGACTACCTACGAGCAGTACTTC,CASSLTAGTTYEQYF
TRBV7-2,-,many,TRBJ2-5,TGTGCCAGCAGCTTAGCGTGGAGTGTTGAGACCCAGTACTTC,CASSLAWSVETQYF
TRBV12-3/TRBV12-4,-,-,TRBJ2-7,TGTGCCAGCAGTTTGTCGGGGACCAACTACGAGCAGTACTTC,CASSLSGTNYEQYF